The entry below gives a single TCR beta chain sequence along with its context. Its antigen is still unknown. The junction departs from germline at one end; a sequencing error may be responsible. The sample comes from a study of metastatic and nonmetastatic thyroid tumors (TCRdb year 2020). For the study in its entirety: For patients with malignant and with benign thyroid disease, the researchers compared repertoires between peripheral blood samples and tumor or nodule tissue samples.

Library preparation employed PCR. The listed sequencing device is Illumina HiSeq 4000. High-throughput sequencing was used to profile the TCR beta-chain CDR3 region of each patient. In the paper's pipeline: The researchers built a classifier to tell apart papillary thyroid cancer patients with distant metastasis, based on CDR3 differences among clinicopathological groups. Repertoire diversity was assessed with the Shannon index, and tumor-blood repertoire similarity with the Morisita-Horn index. TCRdb reprocessed the public reads (quality trimming at Q25 with fastp, clone calling with MiXCR) and kept in-frame beta chains. These V and J calls are TCRdb output, not the study's own analysis. The sample table records more than 25,000 clones; 20% of these occur just once. The ten most abundant clones make up about 30% of the sample. No patient had received any treatment before thyroid surgery. Patient clinical samples collected from 2012 to 2018 were retrospectively analysed using T-cell receptor beta sequencing.

Broad study findings and their caveats: TCR beta diversity was reported as significantly higher in malignant tumors than in benign nodules, in both blood and tumor samples.

The germline V gene (reference sequence) supplies CDR1 SGHNT and CDR2 YYREEE. The CDR3 sequence holds 13 residues, the cysteine and phenylalanine included. The DNA shown is the 39-base CDR3, in frame from base 1. Here the chain combines TRBV5-4 and TRBJ2-5, with 9 junctional bases fitting TRBD2. Sequencing input: blood. The source is a male donor with papillary thyroid cancer or a benign thyroid nodule (not recorded which). Some clones in this sample may be carry-over from other donors' samples. The CDR3 region reads CVSSLRGGETQYF. The DNA reads as follows: TGTGTCAGCAGCTTGCGGGGGGGAGAGACCCAGTACTTC. With the rest looked up from the reference TRBV5-4 and TRBJ2-5 genes rather than sequenced, the full variable domain is ETGVTQSPTHLIKTRGQQVTLRCSSQSGHNTVSWYQQALGQGPQFIFQYYREEENGRGNFPPRFSGLQFPNYSSELNVNALELDDSALYLCVSSLRGGETQYFGPGTRLLVL.